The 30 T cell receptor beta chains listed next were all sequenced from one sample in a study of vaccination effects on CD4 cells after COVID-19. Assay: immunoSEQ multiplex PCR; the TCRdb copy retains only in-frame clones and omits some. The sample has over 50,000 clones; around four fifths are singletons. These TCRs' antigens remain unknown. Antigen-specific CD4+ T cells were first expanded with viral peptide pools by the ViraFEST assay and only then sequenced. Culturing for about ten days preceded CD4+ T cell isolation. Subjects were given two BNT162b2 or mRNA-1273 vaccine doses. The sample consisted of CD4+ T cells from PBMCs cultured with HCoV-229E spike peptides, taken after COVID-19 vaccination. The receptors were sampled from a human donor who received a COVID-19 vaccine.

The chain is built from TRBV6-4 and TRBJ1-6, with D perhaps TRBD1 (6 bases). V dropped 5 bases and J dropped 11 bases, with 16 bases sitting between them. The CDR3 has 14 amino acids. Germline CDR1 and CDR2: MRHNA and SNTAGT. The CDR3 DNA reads TGTGCCAGCAGTCCTCAGGGGCTCGGGACACCCCTCCACTTT. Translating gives CASSPQGLGTPLHF.

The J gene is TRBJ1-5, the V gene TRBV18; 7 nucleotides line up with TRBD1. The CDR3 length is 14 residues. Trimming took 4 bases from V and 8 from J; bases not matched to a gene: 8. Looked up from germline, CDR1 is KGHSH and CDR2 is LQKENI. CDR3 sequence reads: CASSHTGDREPQHF. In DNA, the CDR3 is TGTGCCAGCTCACATACAGGGGATAGGGAGCCCCAGCATTTT.

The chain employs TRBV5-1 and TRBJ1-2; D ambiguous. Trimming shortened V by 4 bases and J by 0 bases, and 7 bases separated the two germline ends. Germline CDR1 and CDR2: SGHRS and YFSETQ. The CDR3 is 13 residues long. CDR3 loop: CASSEGANYGYTF. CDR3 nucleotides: TGCGCCAGCAGCGAGGGTGCTAACTATGGCTACACCTTC.

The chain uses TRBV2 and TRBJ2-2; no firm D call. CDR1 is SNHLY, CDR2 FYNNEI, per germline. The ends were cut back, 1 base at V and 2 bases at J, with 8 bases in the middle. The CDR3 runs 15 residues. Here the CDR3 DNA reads TGTGCCAGCAGTGAAGTGGCTATCAACACCGGGGAGCTGTTTTTT. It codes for CASSEVAINTGELFF.

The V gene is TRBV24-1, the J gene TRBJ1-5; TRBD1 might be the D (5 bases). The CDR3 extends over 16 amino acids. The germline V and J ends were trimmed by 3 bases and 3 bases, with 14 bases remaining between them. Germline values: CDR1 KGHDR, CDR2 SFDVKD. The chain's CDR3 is CATSDDRDAFNQPQHF. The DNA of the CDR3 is TGTGCCACCAGTGATGATCGGGACGCCTTCAATCAGCCCCAGCATTTT.

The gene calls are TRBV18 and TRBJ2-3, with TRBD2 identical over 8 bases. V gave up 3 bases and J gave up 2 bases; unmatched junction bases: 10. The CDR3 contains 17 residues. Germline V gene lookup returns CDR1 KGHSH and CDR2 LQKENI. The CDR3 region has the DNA TGTGCCAGCTCACCCAGGATGGGCGGGGGGACCACAGATACGCAGTATTTT. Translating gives CASSPRMGGGTTDTQYF.

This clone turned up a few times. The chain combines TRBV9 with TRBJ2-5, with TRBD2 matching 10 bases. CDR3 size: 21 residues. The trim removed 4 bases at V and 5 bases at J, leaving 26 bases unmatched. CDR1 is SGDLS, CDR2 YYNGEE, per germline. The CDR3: CASSPSSHQVGIAGGRETQYF. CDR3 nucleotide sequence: TGTGCCAGCAGCCCGAGCTCCCACCAGGTGGGAATAGCGGGGGGCCGGGAGACCCAGTACTTC.

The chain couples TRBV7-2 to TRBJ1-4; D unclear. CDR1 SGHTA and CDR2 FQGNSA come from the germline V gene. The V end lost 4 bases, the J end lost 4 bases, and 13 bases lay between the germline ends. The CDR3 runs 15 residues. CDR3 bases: TGTGCCAGCAGCTCAGACGGTCGGAGTAATGAAAAACTGTTTTTT. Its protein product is CASSSDGRSNEKLFF.

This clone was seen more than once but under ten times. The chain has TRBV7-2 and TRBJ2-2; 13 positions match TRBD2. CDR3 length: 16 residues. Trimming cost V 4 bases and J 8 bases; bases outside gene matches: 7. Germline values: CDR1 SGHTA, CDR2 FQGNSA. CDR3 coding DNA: TGTGCCAGCAGCTCCAGACTAGCGGGGGGTAAAGGGGAGCTGTTTTTT. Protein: CASSSRLAGGKGELFF.

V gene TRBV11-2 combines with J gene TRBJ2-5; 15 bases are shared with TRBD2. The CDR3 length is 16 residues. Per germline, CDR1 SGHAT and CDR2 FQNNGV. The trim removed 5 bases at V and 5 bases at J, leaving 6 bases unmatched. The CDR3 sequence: CASSPGLAGGRETQYF. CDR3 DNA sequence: TGTGCCAGCAGCCCTGGACTAGCGGGGGGGCGGGAGACCCAGTACTTC. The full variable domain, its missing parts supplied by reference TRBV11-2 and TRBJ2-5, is EAGVAQSPRYKIIEKRQSVAFWCNPISGHATLYWYQQILGQGPKLLIQFQNNGVVDDSQLPKDRFSAERLKGVDSTLKIQPAKLEDSAVYLCASSPGLAGGRETQYFGPGTRLLVL.

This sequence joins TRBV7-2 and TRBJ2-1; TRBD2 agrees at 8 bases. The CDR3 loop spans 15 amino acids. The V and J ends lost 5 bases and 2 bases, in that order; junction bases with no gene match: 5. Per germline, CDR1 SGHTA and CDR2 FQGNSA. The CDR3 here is CASSPGGMTYNEQFF. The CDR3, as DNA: TGTGCCAGCAGCCCGGGGGGGATGACCTACAATGAGCAGTTCTTC. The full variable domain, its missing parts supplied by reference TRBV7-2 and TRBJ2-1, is GAGVSQSPSNKVTEKGKDVELRCDPISGHTALYWYRQSLGQGLEFLIYFQGNSAPDKSGLPSDRFSAERTGGSVSTLTIQRTQQEDSAVYLCASSPGGMTYNEQFFGPGTRLTVL.

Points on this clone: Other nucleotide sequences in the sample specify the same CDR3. The CDR3 loop is CASSLTDTQYF. The CDR3 DNA reads TGTGCCAGCAGCCTTACAGATACGCAGTATTTT. This chain uses TRBV3-1 (or the pseudogene TRBV3-2) with TRBJ2-3; D gene uncertain. This CDR3 has 11 amino acids. Trimming left V 4 bases short and J 3 bases short, with 2 bases between. Germline values: CDR1 LGHDT, CDR2 YNNKEL (reference sequence).

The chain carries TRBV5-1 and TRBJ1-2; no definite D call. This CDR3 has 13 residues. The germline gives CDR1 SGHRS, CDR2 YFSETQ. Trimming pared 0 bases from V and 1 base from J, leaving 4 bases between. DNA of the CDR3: TGCGCCAGCAGCTTGGCGGATAACTATGGCTACACCTTC. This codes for CASSLADNYGYTF.

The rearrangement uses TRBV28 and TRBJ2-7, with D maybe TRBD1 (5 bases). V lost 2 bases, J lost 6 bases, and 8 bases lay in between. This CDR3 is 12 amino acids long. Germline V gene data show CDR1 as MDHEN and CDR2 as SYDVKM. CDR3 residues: CASSLQGREQYV. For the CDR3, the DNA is TGTGCCAGCAGTTTACAGGGTCGCGAGCAGTACGTC.

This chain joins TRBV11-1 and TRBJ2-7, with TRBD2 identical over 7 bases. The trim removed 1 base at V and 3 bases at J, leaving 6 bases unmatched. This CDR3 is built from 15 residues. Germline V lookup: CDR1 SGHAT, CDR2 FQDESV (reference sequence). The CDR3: CASSLERGSVYEQYV. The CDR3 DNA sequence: TGTGCCAGCAGCTTAGAGCGGGGCTCGGTCTACGAGCAGTACGTC.

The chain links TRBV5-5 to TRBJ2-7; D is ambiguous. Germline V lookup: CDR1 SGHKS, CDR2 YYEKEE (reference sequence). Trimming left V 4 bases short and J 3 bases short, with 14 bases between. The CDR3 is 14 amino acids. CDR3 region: CASSLGLLFYEQYV. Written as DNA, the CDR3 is TGTGCCAGCAGCCTTGGCTTACTGTTCTACGAGCAGTACGTC.

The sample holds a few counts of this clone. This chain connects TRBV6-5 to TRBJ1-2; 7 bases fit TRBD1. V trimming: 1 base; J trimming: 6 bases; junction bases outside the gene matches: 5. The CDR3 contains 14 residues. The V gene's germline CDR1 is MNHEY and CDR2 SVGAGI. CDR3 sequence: CASSYYRGIDGYTF. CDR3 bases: TGTGCCAGCAGTTACTACAGGGGTATTGATGGCTACACCTTC.

The CDR3 here is CASSPRDDLNYGYTF. The DNA for the CDR3 is TGCGCCAGCAGCCCACGGGACGACCTTAACTATGGCTACACCTTC. This rearrangement joins TRBV5-1 to TRBJ1-2; maybe TRBD1 (5 bases). Between the trimmed V and J ends, which lost 4 bases and 1 base, there was a span of 14 bases. In germline, CDR1 is SGHRS, CDR2 YFSETQ. The CDR3 runs to 15 residues.

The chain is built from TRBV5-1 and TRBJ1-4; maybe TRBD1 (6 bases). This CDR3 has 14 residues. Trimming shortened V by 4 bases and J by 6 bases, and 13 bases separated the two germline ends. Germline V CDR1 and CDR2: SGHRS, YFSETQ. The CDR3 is CASSNVDSHEKLFF. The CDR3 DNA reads TGCGCCAGCAGCAACGTGGACAGCCATGAAAAACTGTTTTTT.

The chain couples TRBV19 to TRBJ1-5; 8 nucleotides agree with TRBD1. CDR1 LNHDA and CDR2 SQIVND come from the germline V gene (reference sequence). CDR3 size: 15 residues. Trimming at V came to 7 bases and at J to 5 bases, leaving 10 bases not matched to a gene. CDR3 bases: TGTGCCAGTACCCGGACCGGGACAGGAGATCAGCCCCAGCATTTT. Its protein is CASTRTGTGDQPQHF.

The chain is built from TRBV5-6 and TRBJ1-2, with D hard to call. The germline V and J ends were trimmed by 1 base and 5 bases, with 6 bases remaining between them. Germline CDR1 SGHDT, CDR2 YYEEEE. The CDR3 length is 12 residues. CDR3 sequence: CASSLWGYGYTF. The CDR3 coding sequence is TGTGCCAGCAGCTTGTGGGGTTATGGCTACACCTTC. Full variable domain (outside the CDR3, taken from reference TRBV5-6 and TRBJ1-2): DAGVTQSPTHLIKTRGQQVTLRCSPKSGHDTVSWYQQALGQGPQFIFQYYEEEERQRGNFPDRFSGHQFPNYSSELNVNALLLGDSALYLCASSLWGYGYTFGSGTRLTVV.

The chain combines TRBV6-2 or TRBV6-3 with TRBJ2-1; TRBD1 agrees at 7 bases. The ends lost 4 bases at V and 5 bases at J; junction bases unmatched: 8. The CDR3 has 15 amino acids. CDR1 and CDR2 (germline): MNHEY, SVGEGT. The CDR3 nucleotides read TGTGCCAGCAGTTCTAGACAGGGTCACCACAATGAGCAGTTCTTC. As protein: CASSSRQGHHNEQFF.

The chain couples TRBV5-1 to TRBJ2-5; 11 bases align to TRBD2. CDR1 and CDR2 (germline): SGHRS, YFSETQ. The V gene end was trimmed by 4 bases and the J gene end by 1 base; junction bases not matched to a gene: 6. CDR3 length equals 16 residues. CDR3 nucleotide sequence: TGCGCCAGCAGCATCAAGACTAGCGGGGCCCAAGAGACCCAGTACTTC. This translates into CASSIKTSGAQETQYF.

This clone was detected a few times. The CDR3 nucleotides are TGTGCCAGCAGTGAAGCCATCCGGCAGTTCTTC. Amino acids: CASSEAIRQFF. V and J are TRBV6-1 and TRBJ2-1; D gene unclear. Trimming left V 0 bases short and J 12 bases short, with 6 bases between. Germline loops: CDR1 MNHNS, CDR2 SASEGT. This CDR3 has 11 residues.

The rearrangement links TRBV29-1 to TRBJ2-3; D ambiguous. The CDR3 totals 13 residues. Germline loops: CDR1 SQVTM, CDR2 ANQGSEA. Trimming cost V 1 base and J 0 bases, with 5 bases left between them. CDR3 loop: CSVEGSSTDTQYF. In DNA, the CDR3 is TGCAGCGTTGAAGGGAGTAGCACAGATACGCAGTATTTT.

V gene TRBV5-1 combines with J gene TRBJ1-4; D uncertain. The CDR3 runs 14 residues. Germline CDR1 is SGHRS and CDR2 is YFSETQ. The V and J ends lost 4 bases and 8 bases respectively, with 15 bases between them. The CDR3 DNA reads TGCGCCAGCAGCGGGAATGCGGGTGGCGAAAAACTGTTTTTT. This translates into CASSGNAGGEKLFF.

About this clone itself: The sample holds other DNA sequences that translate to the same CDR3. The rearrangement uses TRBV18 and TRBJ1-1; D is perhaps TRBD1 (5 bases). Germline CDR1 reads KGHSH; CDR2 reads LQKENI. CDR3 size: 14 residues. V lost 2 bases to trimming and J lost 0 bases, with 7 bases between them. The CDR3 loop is CASSPGQMNTEAFF. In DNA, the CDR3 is TGTGCCAGCTCACCAGGACAAATGAACACTGAAGCTTTCTTT.

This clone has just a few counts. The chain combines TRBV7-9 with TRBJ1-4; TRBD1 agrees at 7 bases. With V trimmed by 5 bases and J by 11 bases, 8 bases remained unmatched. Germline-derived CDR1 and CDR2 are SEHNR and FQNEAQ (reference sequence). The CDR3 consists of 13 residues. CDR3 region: CASSDRQGGKLFF. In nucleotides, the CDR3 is TGTGCCAGCAGCGACAGACAGGGAGGGAAACTGTTTTTT.

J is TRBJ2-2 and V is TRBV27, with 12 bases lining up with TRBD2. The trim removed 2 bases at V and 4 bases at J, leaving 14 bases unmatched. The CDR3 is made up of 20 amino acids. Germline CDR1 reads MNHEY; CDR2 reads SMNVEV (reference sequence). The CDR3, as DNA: TGTGCCAGCAGTTTAATTGTTCAGACTAGCGGGGGCGCCATCACCGGGGAGCTGTTTTTT. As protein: CASSLIVQTSGGAITGELFF.

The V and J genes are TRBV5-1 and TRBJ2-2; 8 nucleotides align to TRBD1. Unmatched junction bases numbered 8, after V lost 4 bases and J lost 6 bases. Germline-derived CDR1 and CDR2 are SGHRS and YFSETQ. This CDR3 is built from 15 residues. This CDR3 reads CASSTRTGSSGELFF. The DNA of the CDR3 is TGCGCCAGCAGCACTCGGACAGGGTCCTCCGGGGAGCTGTTTTTT.